The rows below give T cell receptor beta chains drawn from one sample of a study of T cells after yellow fever vaccination. TCRdb re-called the 5' RACE reads with MiXCR, one entry per CDR3 protein. Of more than 80,000 distinct CDR3 sequences in the sample, 5.8% were seen once. The sequenced sample was CD8+ T cells sorted from PBMCs, obtained 10 days after the yellow fever booster vaccination. Source of these receptors: a man younger than 35 who received the YFV17D yellow fever vaccine. Both conserved end residues are trimmed from each CDR3. Fields, in order: V gene, CDR3 length, CDR3 protein.

v_call: TRBV7-9
cdr3_length: 14
cdr3_aa: ASSLAGRYSNQPQH

v_call: TRBV7-3
cdr3_length: 14
cdr3_aa: ASSAGGGAGTGELF

v_call: TRBV12-3/TRBV12-4
cdr3_length: 13
cdr3_aa: ASSSPGQYTDTQY

v_call: TRBV20-1
cdr3_length: 14
cdr3_aa: SAISPGSKDYQPQH

v_call: TRBV5-1
cdr3_length: 13
cdr3_aa: ASSLVRTEKETQY

v_call: TRBV7-9
cdr3_length: 15
cdr3_aa: ASSSTRAGASTDTQY

v_call: TRBV6-5
cdr3_length: 12
cdr3_aa: ASRGTGAFIGYT

v_call: TRBV20-1
cdr3_length: 12
cdr3_aa: SARDPLGVETQY

v_call: TRBV7-3
cdr3_length: 12
cdr3_aa: ASSLGQGLTEAF

v_call: TRBV6-1
cdr3_length: 11
cdr3_aa: ASRQGAQETQY

v_call: TRBV7-2
cdr3_length: 15
cdr3_aa: ASSFPHGAMNTGELF

v_call: TRBV4-1
cdr3_length: 15
cdr3_aa: ASSLSGVHGPYNEQF

v_call: TRBV19
cdr3_length: 11
cdr3_aa: ASSGQGDQPQH

v_call: TRBV7-9
cdr3_length: 15
cdr3_aa: ASSIGRFSSYNSPLH

v_call: TRBV29-1
cdr3_length: 10
cdr3_aa: SGSGGTGELF

v_call: TRBV11-1
cdr3_length: 12
cdr3_aa: ASSWQGGTDTQY

v_call: TRBV2
cdr3_length: 12
cdr3_aa: ASSEAGANEKLF

v_call: TRBV29-1
cdr3_length: 11
cdr3_aa: SVVQETAYGYT

v_call: TRBV7-9
cdr3_length: 13
cdr3_aa: ASSLTGGRGTEAF

v_call: TRBV24-1
cdr3_length: 11
cdr3_aa: ATSERGDNEQF

v_call: TRBV29-1
cdr3_length: 11
cdr3_aa: SGVGQGFRGAF

v_call: TRBV20-1
cdr3_length: 9
cdr3_aa: SAPWGLGYT

v_call: TRBV5-1
cdr3_length: 14
cdr3_aa: ASSASGGFSSYEQY

v_call: TRBV10-3
cdr3_length: 13
cdr3_aa: AISESGQGIYEQF

v_call: TRBV6-6
cdr3_length: 11
cdr3_aa: ASSPGLADEQY

v_call: TRBV5-1
cdr3_length: 16
cdr3_aa: ASSPLPLLAGVPYEQY

v_call: TRBV9
cdr3_length: 14
cdr3_aa: ASSGSLAGGPETQY

v_call: TRBV7-8
cdr3_length: 11
cdr3_aa: ASSGRGLFGYT

v_call: TRBV6-2/TRBV6-3
cdr3_length: 11
cdr3_aa: ASTVGPNYGYT

v_call: TRBV29-1
cdr3_length: 11
cdr3_aa: SVDSTGTDTQY

v_call: TRBV7-6
cdr3_length: 11
cdr3_aa: ASSGTEGSALH

v_call: TRBV24-1
cdr3_length: 11
cdr3_aa: ATKGRNTDTQY

v_call: TRBV4-3
cdr3_length: 15
cdr3_aa: ASSQPSLAGVTDTQY

v_call: TRBV28
cdr3_length: 14
cdr3_aa: ASSLPRTRSTDTQY

v_call: TRBV6-5
cdr3_length: 14
cdr3_aa: ASSYGVGSGANVLT

v_call: TRBV24-1
cdr3_length: 15
cdr3_aa: ATSDPASGGLTDTQY

v_call: TRBV29-1
cdr3_length: 14
cdr3_aa: SVAPQGGISYNEQF

v_call: TRBV4-2
cdr3_length: 11
cdr3_aa: ASSPPRVTEAF

v_call: TRBV12-3/TRBV12-4
cdr3_length: 15
cdr3_aa: ASSFGRGTATNEKLF

v_call: TRBV28
cdr3_length: 14
cdr3_aa: ASGDTGTSLTDTQY

v_call: TRBV6-6
cdr3_length: 11
cdr3_aa: ASSYSWQNTQY

v_call: TRBV6-2/TRBV6-3
cdr3_length: 12
cdr3_aa: ASSYTGKSSEQY

v_call: TRBV5-1
cdr3_length: 17
cdr3_aa: ASSLVGLAGGFAYNEQF

v_call: TRBV12-3/TRBV12-4
cdr3_length: 13
cdr3_aa: ASSSPLGSRYEQY

v_call: TRBV6-4
cdr3_length: 14
cdr3_aa: ASRGLAGGLSGTQY

v_call: TRBV27
cdr3_length: 16
cdr3_aa: ASSPMSRGILNTGELF